These 32 T cell receptor beta chains were sequenced from one sample in a study of blood T cell repertoires in COVID-19. Generated by immunoSEQ multiplex PCR, the TCRdb table keeps only in-frame clones and is missing some. The sample lists a few hundred thousand clones, approximately 84% occurring once. Sequencing input: PBMCs or T cells enriched from blood (not recorded which). These receptor sequences come from a woman between 25 and 40 years old who had recovered from COVID-19.

The chain links TRBV28 to TRBJ1-5; D possibly corresponds to TRBD1 (5 bases). There are 15 residues in the CDR3. The germline V gene encodes CDR1 MDHEN and CDR2 SYDVKM. The ends were cut back, 6 bases at V and 1 base at J, with 13 bases in the middle. The CDR3 is CASSLRDPSNQPQHF. The CDR3 coding sequence is TGTGCCAGCAGCCTCAGGGATCCAAGCAATCAGCCCCAGCATTTT.

The chain carries TRBV18 and TRBJ1-2; 7 nucleotides line up with TRBD1. The CDR3 consists of 13 residues. The germline V gene encodes CDR1 KGHSH and CDR2 LQKENI. V lost 3 bases to trimming and J lost 8 bases; unmatched junction nucleotides: 6. The CDR3 bases are TGTGCCAGCTCACCTAGACAGGGACAAGGCTACACCTTC. Translating it yields CASSPRQGQGYTF.

The genes are TRBV6-5 and TRBJ2-6; maybe TRBD1 (5 bases). There are 16 residues in the CDR3. Trimming removed 3 bases from V and 2 bases from J, with 11 bases in between. Per germline, CDR1 MNHEY and CDR2 SVGAGI. In DNA form, the CDR3 reads TGTGCCAGCAGTTATGAGTGGGGCCCTGGGGCCAACGTCCTGACTTTC. This sequence encodes CASSYEWGPGANVLTF.

This clone was seen only once. V gene TRBV28 combines with J gene TRBJ1-5; D remains unclear. Germline assignment: CDR1 MDHEN and CDR2 SYDVKM. The ends were cut back, 4 bases at V and 6 bases at J, with 13 bases in the middle. CDR3 size: 14 residues. The CDR3 sequence is CASSSPRLRQPQHF. CDR3 bases: TGTGCCAGCAGTTCCCCCCGCTTGCGTCAGCCCCAGCATTTT. Full variable domain (missing parts from reference TRBV28 and TRBJ1-5): DVKVTQSSRYLVKRTGEKVFLECVQDMDHENMFWYRQDPGLGLRLIYFSYDVKMKEKGDIPEGYSVSREKKERFSLILESASTNQTSMYLCASSSPRLRQPQHFGDGTRLSIL.

This rearrangement joins TRBV28 to TRBJ1-5; weak D call: TRBD1 (5 bases). The germline V and J ends were trimmed by 8 bases and 0 bases, with 5 bases remaining between them. The CDR3 loop spans 12 amino acids. Germline V gives CDR1 MDHEN, CDR2 SYDVKM. CDR3 protein: CASDSSNQPQHF. DNA of the CDR3: TGTGCCAGCGACAGTAGCAATCAGCCCCAGCATTTT.

The V and J genes are TRBV7-9 and TRBJ2-3; D possibly corresponds to TRBD2 (6 bases). The germline V gene encodes CDR1 SEHNR and CDR2 FQNEAQ (reference sequence). The CDR3 contains 14 residues. V lost 6 bases to trimming and J lost 6 bases, with 16 bases between them. CDR3 protein: CASSTGGAGDTQYF. The CDR3, as DNA: TGTGCCAGCAGTACAGGAGGGGCCGGTGATACGCAGTATTTT.

CDR3 DNA sequence: TGTGCCAGCAGCTTAGCTCGGGGGGCGGTTTACGATAATTCACCCCTCCACTTT. Translated, it gives CASSLARGAVYDNSPLHF. The chain joins TRBV13 to TRBJ1-6; weak D call: TRBD1 (6 bases). CDR3 length: 18 residues. The V end was cut by 1 base, the J end by 5 bases, with 18 bases between. Germline CDR1 PRHDT, CDR2 FYEKMQ (reference sequence).

The rearrangement joins TRBV19 to TRBJ2-6, with 7 nucleotides matching TRBD1. The CDR3 is 17 residues long. CDR1 and CDR2 (germline): LNHDA, SQIVND (reference sequence). V gave up 4 bases and J gave up 0 bases; unmatched junction bases: 6. The CDR3 region has the DNA TGTGCCAGTAGTACCGGGACAGTCACCTCTGGGGCCAACGTCCTGACTTTC. Translating gives CASSTGTVTSGANVLTF.

J is TRBJ2-1 and V is TRBV23-1; weak D call: TRBD2 (7 bases). TRBV23-1 is an ORF, and what it does is uncertain. This CDR3 has 15 amino acids. The V gene lost 6 bases and the J gene lost 4 bases, with 16 bases spanning the gap. CDR3 in amino acids: CASSPARGAYNEQFF. CDR3 nucleotide sequence: TGCGCCAGCAGCCCAGCCCGGGGGGCTTACAATGAGCAGTTCTTC.

This chain links TRBV11-3 with TRBJ2-2, with 7 bases matching TRBD1. Germline V CDR1 and CDR2: SGHNT, YENEEA. Germline trimming cut 5 bases from V and 5 bases from J; bases unmatched to any gene: 11. The CDR3 covers 16 residues. Here the CDR3 DNA reads TGTGCCAGCAGCCAGTGGACAGGAGCGGTTACCGGGGAGCTGTTTTTT. As protein: CASSQWTGAVTGELFF. Full variable domain (missing parts from reference TRBV11-3 and TRBJ2-2): EAGVVQSPRYKIIEKKQPVAFWCNPISGHNTLYWYLQNLGQGPELLIRYENEEAVDDSQLPKDRFSAERLKGVDSTLKIQPAELGDSAVYLCASSQWTGAVTGELFFGEGSRLTVL.

The V and J genes are TRBV7-2 and TRBJ1-3; D is perhaps TRBD1 (5 bases). V was trimmed by 5 bases and J by 0 bases, leaving 11 bases between them. This CDR3 has 15 amino acids. Germline values: CDR1 SGHTA, CDR2 FQGNSA. As DNA, the CDR3 is TGTGCCAGCAGCAAGGACAAAAGCTCTGGAAACACCATATATTTT. Its protein product is CASSKDKSSGNTIYF.

V is TRBV15 and J is TRBJ2-7; D perhaps matches TRBD2 (6 bases). The V end was cut by 1 base, the J end by 3 bases, with 10 bases between. Germline V gene data show CDR1 as LNHNV and CDR2 as YYDKDF (reference sequence). The CDR3 is 14 amino acids. In DNA form, the CDR3 reads TGTGCCACCAGCAGAGGGGGGGACGGCTACGAGCAGTACTTC. Its translation: CATSRGGDGYEQYF.

Details on this clone: The identical CDR3 is also encoded by other nucleotide sequences in the sample. The V call is TRBV27, the J call TRBJ1-4; no clear D gene. The CDR3 loop spans 14 amino acids. V was shortened by 0 bases and J by 8 bases, with 10 bases between the two germline ends. From germline, CDR1 is MNHEY and CDR2 SMNVEV (reference sequence). The CDR3 DNA is TGTGCCAGCAGTTTATCGGGCCGTAGGGAAAAACTGTTTTTT. It is translated as CASSLSGRREKLFF.

The chain links TRBV7-2 to TRBJ2-2, with TRBD2 identical over 11 bases. Germline CDR1 SGHTA, CDR2 FQGNSA. The ends lost 5 bases at V and 5 bases at J; junction bases unmatched: 13. The CDR3 is 18 residues long. DNA for the CDR3: TGTGCCAGCAGCACAACCACCACCGGGACTAGCGGTACCGGGGAGCTGTTTTTT. The encoded protein is CASSTTTTGTSGTGELFF.

The V and J genes are TRBV21-1 and TRBJ2-7; the table calls TRBD2, which could not be checked here. TRBV21-1 is a documented pseudogene. The CDR3 extends over 11 amino acids. The CDR3 bases are TGTGCCGCCTGGAGGGATTACGAGCAGTACTTC. Its protein is CAAWRDYEQYF.

V and J are TRBV2 and TRBJ1-5; the D is unclear. The CDR3 runs 13 residues. The germline V and J ends were trimmed by 3 bases and 0 bases, with 3 bases remaining between them. Germline assignment: CDR1 SNHLY and CDR2 FYNNEI. The CDR3 bases are TGTGCCAGCAGTGAGTATAGCAATCAGCCCCAGCATTTT. Protein: CASSEYSNQPQHF.

The chain uses TRBV6-2 or TRBV6-3 and TRBJ2-7; 8 bases match TRBD1. Trimming at V came to 0 bases and at J to 4 bases, leaving 5 bases not matched to a gene. From germline, CDR1 is MNHEY and CDR2 SVGEGT. There are 15 residues in the CDR3. The CDR3 reads CASSYSEQGAYEQYF. CDR3 in DNA: TGTGCCAGCAGTTACTCGGAGCAGGGGGCTTACGAGCAGTACTTC.

A few counts support this clone. This chain links TRBV10-3 with TRBJ2-5; D is perhaps TRBD1 (6 bases). The CDR3 totals 15 residues. In germline, CDR1 is ENHRY, CDR2 SYGVKD. Trimming removed 0 bases from V and 3 bases from J, with 11 bases in between. CDR3 coding DNA: TGTGCCATCAGTGAGTCGGGGGACACAGAAGAGACCCAGTACTTC. Amino acids: CAISESGDTEETQYF.

The chain employs TRBV10-1 and TRBJ1-1, with unresolved D. Per germline, CDR1 WNHNN and CDR2 SYGVQD (reference sequence). V lost 2 bases and J lost 4, with 14 bases in between. This CDR3 has 15 amino acids. CDR3 amino acids: CASSEGEAELTEAFF. CDR3 nucleotides: TGCGCCAGCAGTGAGGGGGAGGCTGAACTCACTGAAGCTTTCTTT.

V usage is TRBV28 and J usage is TRBJ1-1; 7 bases align to TRBD1. The V and J ends lost 7 bases and 3 bases, in that order; junction bases with no gene match: 17. This CDR3 has 17 residues. Germline loops: CDR1 MDHEN, CDR2 SYDVKM. CDR3 sequence (DNA): TGTGCCAGCACCCTTAGTATAGGGGGCTTAGGGTACACTGAAGCTTTCTTT. It specifies CASTLSIGGLGYTEAFF.

The chain recombines TRBV20-1 with TRBJ1-2; D is uncertain. Trimming cost V 3 bases and J 6 bases, with 17 bases left between them. Germline CDR1 and CDR2: DFQATT and SNEGSKA (reference sequence). The CDR3 runs to 14 residues. The CDR3: CSASQKGSGDGYTF. The CDR3 nucleotides are TGCAGTGCTAGTCAAAAAGGGAGCGGGGATGGCTACACCTTC.

J is TRBJ2-7 and V is TRBV5-4; 9 positions match TRBD1. After removal of 4 bases from V and 5 bases from J, the junction contained 4 bases not matched to a gene. The CDR3 is made up of 13 amino acids. Germline-derived CDR1 and CDR2 are SGHNT and YYREEE (reference sequence). CDR3 sequence (DNA): TGTGCCAGCAGCCCACAGGGGGCCCACGAGCAGTACTTC. Protein: CASSPQGAHEQYF.

The chain joins TRBV7-2 to TRBJ2-7; 9 positions agree with TRBD2. Trimming cost V 4 bases and J 7 bases; bases outside gene matches: 5. This CDR3 has 13 amino acids. Germline V gives CDR1 SGHTA, CDR2 FQGNSA. The CDR3 region is CASSSRTSEEQYF. DNA for the CDR3: TGTGCCAGCAGCTCCCGGACTAGCGAGGAGCAGTACTTC. Together with reference TRBV7-2 and TRBJ2-7, the CDR3 gives the full variable domain: GAGVSQSPSNKVTEKGKDVELRCDPISGHTALYWYRQSLGQGLEFLIYFQGNSAPDKSGLPSDRFSAERTGGSVSTLTIQRTQQEDSAVYLCASSSRTSEEQYFGPGTRLTVT.

This chain links TRBV28 with TRBJ1-3, with D perhaps TRBD1 (5 bases). The CDR3 totals 17 residues. Per the germline V gene, CDR1 is MDHEN and CDR2 is SYDVKM. V lost 3 bases and J 0 bases, leaving 15 bases between the germline ends. In DNA, the CDR3 is TGTGCCAGCAGTTTTTTCACAGGAACGATCTCTGGAAACACCATATATTTT. Translation: CASSFFTGTISGNTIYF.

The rearrangement joins TRBV28 to TRBJ2-5; D unclear. The germline V gene has CDR1 MDHEN and CDR2 SYDVKM. V shed 2 bases and J shed 2 bases, with 9 bases lying between them. This CDR3 region has 14 residues. For the CDR3, the DNA is TGTGCCAGCAGTTTAGGCAGGCTTCAAGAGACCCAGTACTTC. Its protein product is CASSLGRLQETQYF.

This clone has a single count. The chain is built from TRBV28 and TRBJ1-4; tentative D call: TRBD1 (6 bases). Trimming removed 5 bases from V and 8 bases from J, with 12 bases in between. CDR1 is MDHEN, CDR2 SYDVKM, per germline. The CDR3 is 13 residues long. CDR3 in DNA: TGTGCCAGCAGTCTAGTCAGGGGCGAAAAACTGTTTTTT. Translating it yields CASSLVRGEKLFF.

The DNA for the CDR3 is TGTGCCAGCAGCCCCGGGACAGATAGTAAGTCCTCGAACACTGAAGCTTTCTTT. Translation: CASSPGTDSKSSNTEAFF. The chain is built from TRBV11-3 and TRBJ1-1, with 7 positions matching TRBD1. The CDR3 is 18 amino acids. The germline V gene encodes CDR1 SGHNT and CDR2 YENEEA. V was pared by 5 bases and J by 1 base, with 16 bases of the junction left unmatched.

The chain recombines TRBV5-1 with TRBJ2-5; possible D gene TRBD1, 6 bases. CDR3 length: 16 amino acids. V lost 3 bases to trimming and J lost 4 bases, with 19 bases between them. The germline V gene has CDR1 SGHRS and CDR2 YFSETQ. The CDR3 DNA sequence: TGCGCCAGCAGCTGGGGACATTCCGAAACAGGAGAGACCCAGTACTTC. It codes for CASSWGHSETGETQYF.

The chain has TRBV7-7 and TRBJ2-5, with 9 positions matching TRBD1. This CDR3 is built from 15 residues. Germline lookup yields CDR1 SSHAT and CDR2 FNYEAQ (reference sequence). J lost 7 bases, V lost 4 bases, and 10 bases had no gene match. Here the CDR3 reads CASSSTGGGGGTQYF. For the CDR3, the DNA is TGTGCCAGCAGCTCTACAGGGGGCGGAGGGGGGACCCAGTACTTC.

The rearrangement joins TRBV7-2 to TRBJ1-2; D uncertain. Trimming pared 3 bases from V and 2 bases from J, leaving 13 bases between. Germline V gives CDR1 SGHTA, CDR2 FQGNSA. The CDR3 runs to 15 residues. CDR3 region: CASSFQEGRNYGYTF. The DNA for the CDR3 is TGTGCCAGCAGCTTTCAGGAGGGCCGAAACTATGGCTACACCTTC.

The CDR3 bases are TGTGCCAGCAGTTCCAATCAGGGCCCCACTGAAGCTTTCTTT. Residues: CASSSNQGPTEAFF. The V and J genes are TRBV27 and TRBJ1-1, with D possibly being TRBD1 (5 bases). The V gene's germline CDR1 is MNHEY and CDR2 SMNVEV (reference sequence). CDR3 length: 14 residues. The germline V and J ends were trimmed by 4 bases and 4 bases, with 13 bases remaining between them.

This clone has only one observation. The chain employs TRBV7-6 and TRBJ2-5; D possibly corresponds to TRBD1 (6 bases). Germline-derived CDR1 and CDR2 are SGHVS and FNYEAQ. The CDR3 is made up of 15 amino acids. V lost 0 bases and J lost 4, with 12 bases in between. CDR3 DNA sequence: TGTGCCAGCAGCTTAGCGGAGGCCAGGGGAGAGACCCAGTACTTC. Translation gives CASSLAEARGETQYF.